A single sample is the source of the 13 T cell receptor beta chains below, sequenced in a study of shared clonotypes between healthy human individuals. Sequencing used immunoSEQ multiplex PCR; TCRdb keeps in-frame clones, though not all of them. The profile covers around 430,000 clones, with roughly 83% appearing a single time and approximately 13% taken by the ten largest. What was sequenced was PBMCs. These receptors were collected from a woman aged 40 to 50 in good health. Some clones in this sample may be carry-over from other donors' samples.

Only one count was recorded for this clone. V gene TRBV7-8 combines with J gene TRBJ1-2, with D possibly matching TRBD1 (5 bases). There are 17 residues in the CDR3. V gave up 1 base and J gave up 1 base, with 16 bases separating them. CDR1 and CDR2 from the germline V gene are SGHVS and FQNEAQ. The CDR3 DNA is TGTGCCAGCAGCTTAGTAGACTCCGGACACCATAACTATGGCTACACCTTC. It codes for CASSLVDSGHHNYGYTF. Full variable domain (outside the CDR3, taken from reference TRBV7-8 and TRBJ1-2): GAGVSQSPRYKVAKRGQDVALRCDPISGHVSLFWYQQALGQGPEFLTYFQNEAQLDKSGLPSDRFFAERPEGSVSTLKIQRTQQEDSAVYLCASSLVDSGHHNYGYTFGSGTRLTVV.

The chain uses TRBV11-2 and TRBJ2-1; maybe TRBD2 (6 bases). Germline CDR1 and CDR2: SGHAT and FQNNGV. The CDR3 runs to 15 residues. The V gene lost 0 bases and the J gene lost 6 bases, with 12 bases spanning the gap. The CDR3 DNA is TGTGCCAGCAGCTTAGAAGGGCTCGGGGGCAATGAGCAGTTCTTC. Translating gives CASSLEGLGGNEQFF.

CDR3 coding DNA: TGTGCCAGCAGCTGGGGGTCCGGAGCAAGCCACGAGCAGTACTTC. This gives the protein CASSWGSGASHEQYF. The chain combines TRBV5-4 with TRBJ2-7; either TRBD1 or TRBD2 may fit D (5 bases each). Germline V gene data show CDR1 as SGHNT and CDR2 as YYREEE (reference sequence). The CDR3 contains 15 residues. V lost 3 bases and J 5 bases, leaving 18 bases between the germline ends.

The chain employs TRBV7-2 and TRBJ2-7; the D is unclear. This CDR3 has 14 residues. V was clipped by 4 bases and J by 4 bases, with 14 bases between them. The germline V gene encodes CDR1 SGHTA and CDR2 FQGNSA. In DNA, the CDR3 is TGTGCCAGCAGCTACGGGCCCTCCGGGTACGAGCAGTACTTC. Amino acid sequence: CASSYGPSGYEQYF.

This sequence joins TRBV7-9 and TRBJ1-2, with 7 bases lining up with TRBD1. V shed 2 bases and J 3 bases; nucleotides not matched to a gene: 3. The CDR3 is 14 residues long. Germline V gene data show CDR1 as SEHNR and CDR2 as FQNEAQ (reference sequence). This CDR3 reads CASSLTGTDYGYTF. The CDR3 DNA reads as TGTGCCAGCAGCTTAACCGGGACAGACTATGGCTACACCTTC.

The chain has TRBV7-8 and TRBJ1-2; D gene unclear. Trimming pared 5 bases from V and 8 bases from J, leaving 15 bases between. Germline values: CDR1 SGHVS, CDR2 FQNEAQ. CDR3 length: 13 residues. The chain's CDR3 is CASSPRLDGGYTF. CDR3 sequence (DNA): TGTGCCAGCAGCCCTCGACTGGACGGGGGCTACACCTTC.

The chain combines TRBV29-1 with TRBJ2-7; 7 nucleotides align to TRBD2. With 6 bases clipped from V and 7 bases from J, the junction kept 9 bases outside the gene matches. Germline V gene lookup returns CDR1 SQVTM and CDR2 ANQGSEA. The CDR3 runs 12 residues. CDR3 loop: CSVTGDGGEQYF. In DNA form, the CDR3 reads TGCAGCGTAACAGGAGACGGGGGGGAGCAGTACTTC.

J is TRBJ1-4 and V is TRBV6-1; TRBD1 matches at 7 bases. Germline V CDR1 and CDR2: MNHNS, SASEGT. Losses at the gene ends were 7 bases for V and 5 bases for J; bases not matched to a gene: 7. The CDR3 covers 14 residues. This CDR3 is CASTTVQGNEKLFF. The CDR3 DNA reads as TGTGCCAGCACAACCGTACAGGGGAATGAAAAACTGTTTTTT.

The genes are TRBV18 and TRBJ1-1, with D hard to call. The CDR3 is 12 amino acids. Germline V gene sequence: CDR1 KGHSH, CDR2 LQKENI. V lost 3 bases, J lost 6 bases, and 8 bases lay in between. CDR3 region: CASSPSPAEAFF. CDR3 sequence (DNA): TGTGCCAGCTCACCCTCGCCTGCTGAAGCTTTCTTT.

This chain links TRBV5-1 with TRBJ1-1; D perhaps matches TRBD1 (6 bases). Trimming shortened V by 4 bases and J by 1 base, and 14 bases separated the two germline ends. The CDR3 contains 15 residues. The germline V gene has CDR1 SGHRS and CDR2 YFSETQ. CDR3 DNA sequence: TGCGCCAGCAGCCCGAGGGGGTCAGGGAACACTGAAGCTTTCTTT. Its translation is CASSPRGSGNTEAFF.

This chain joins TRBV15 and TRBJ2-7; TRBD2 might be the D (6 bases). The germline V gene encodes CDR1 LNHNV and CDR2 YYDKDF (reference sequence). The CDR3 covers 16 residues. The V and J ends lost 0 bases and 0 bases respectively, with 12 bases between them. Here the CDR3 DNA reads TGTGCCACCAGCAGAGATTACGGGGACTTCTCCTACGAGCAGTACTTC. This translates into CATSRDYGDFSYEQYF.

As regards this clone: Other DNA sequences in this sample translate to the same CDR3. J is TRBJ2-5 and V is TRBV19; D gene unclear. Germline assignment: CDR1 LNHDA and CDR2 SQIVND (reference sequence). V was cut by 5 bases and J by 4 bases, with 5 bases left in between. This CDR3 contains 11 residues. The CDR3 is CASSSGETQYF. DNA of the CDR3: TGTGCCAGTAGTTCGGGAGAGACCCAGTACTTC.

The chain employs TRBV7-2 and TRBJ2-5; TRBD2 aligns across 7 bases. Germline-derived CDR1 and CDR2 are SGHTA and FQGNSA. Germline trimming cut 5 bases from V and 5 bases from J; bases unmatched to any gene: 8. The CDR3 is made up of 14 amino acids. CDR3 bases: TGTGCCAGCAGCCTCCGACTAGCCGGGGAGACCCAGTACTTC. It is translated as CASSLRLAGETQYF.